Described below is a single TCR beta chain sequence and its context. V gave up 8 bases and J gave up 0 bases, with 8 bases separating them. The CDR3 has 12 residues. Germline V lookup: CDR1 SNHLY, CDR2 FYNNEI. These data belong to a study of blood T cell repertoires in COVID-19. Background on the study: There were acute and convalescent COVID-19 samples, and they came from the United States, Italy and Spain. The analysed material was cDNA or gDNA that came from T cells, B-cell-depleted T cells, or PBMCs.

In the authors' workflow: For nucleated cells, counts were estimated from reference gene primer amplification. This table comes from immunoSEQ multiplex PCR, and its TCRdb copy is limited to in-frame clones, with some not included. The V and J calls and clone size come from that table; D and trimming were worked out from the DNA. Of hundreds of thousands of clones in the sample, over 70% were seen once. The chain couples TRBV2 to TRBJ2-7; D is unresolved. Sequencing was performed on peripheral blood. This sequence originates from a woman aged 45-60 years with acute or convalescent COVID-19. The CDR3 reads CASGDFSYEQYF. As DNA, the CDR3 is TGTGCCAGCGGAGACTTCTCCTACGAGCAGTACTTC.